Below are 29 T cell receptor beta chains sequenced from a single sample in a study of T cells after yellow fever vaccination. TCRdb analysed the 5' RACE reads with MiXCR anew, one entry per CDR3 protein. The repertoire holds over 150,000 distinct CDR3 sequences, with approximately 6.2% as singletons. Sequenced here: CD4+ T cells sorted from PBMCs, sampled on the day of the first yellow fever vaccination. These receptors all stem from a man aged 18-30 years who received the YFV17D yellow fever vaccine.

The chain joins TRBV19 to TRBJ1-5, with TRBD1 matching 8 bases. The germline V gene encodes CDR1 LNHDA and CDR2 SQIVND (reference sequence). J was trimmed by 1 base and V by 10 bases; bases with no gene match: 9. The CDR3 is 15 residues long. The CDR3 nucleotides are TGTGCCACCCGGACAGGGAAAGGGAGCAATCAGCCCCAGCATTTT. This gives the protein CATRTGKGSNQPQHF.

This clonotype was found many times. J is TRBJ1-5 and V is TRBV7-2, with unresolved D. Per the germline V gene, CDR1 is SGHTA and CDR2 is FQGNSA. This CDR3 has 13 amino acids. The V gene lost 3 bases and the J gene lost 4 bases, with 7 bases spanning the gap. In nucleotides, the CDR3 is TGTGCCAGCAGCTTCGTCCTAAATCAGCCCCAGCATTTT. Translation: CASSFVLNQPQHF.

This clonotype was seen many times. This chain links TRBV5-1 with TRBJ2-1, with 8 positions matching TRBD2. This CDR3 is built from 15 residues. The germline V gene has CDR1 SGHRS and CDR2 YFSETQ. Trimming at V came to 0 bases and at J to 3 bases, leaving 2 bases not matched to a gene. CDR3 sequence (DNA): TGCGCCAGCAGCTTGGTCGGGGGGGACTACAATGAGCAGTTCTTC. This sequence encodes CASSLVGGDYNEQFF.

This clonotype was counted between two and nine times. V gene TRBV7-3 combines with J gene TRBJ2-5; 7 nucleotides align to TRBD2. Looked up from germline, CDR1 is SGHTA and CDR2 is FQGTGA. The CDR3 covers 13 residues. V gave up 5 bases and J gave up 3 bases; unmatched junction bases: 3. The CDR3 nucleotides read TGTGCCAGCAGCCGGGGGACTAAAGAGACCCAGTACTTC. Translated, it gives CASSRGTKETQYF. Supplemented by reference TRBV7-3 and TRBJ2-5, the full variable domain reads GAGVSQTPSNKVTEKGKYVELRCDPISGHTALYWYRQSLGQGPEFLIYFQGTGAADDSGLPNDRFFAVRPEGSVSTLKIQRTERGDSAVYLCASSRGTKETQYFGPGTRLLVL.

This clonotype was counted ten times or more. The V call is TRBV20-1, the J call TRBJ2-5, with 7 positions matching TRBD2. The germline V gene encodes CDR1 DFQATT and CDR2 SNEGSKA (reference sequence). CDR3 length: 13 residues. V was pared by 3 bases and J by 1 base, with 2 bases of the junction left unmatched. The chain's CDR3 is CSARRTSQETQYF. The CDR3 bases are TGCAGTGCTAGGAGGACTAGCCAAGAGACCCAGTACTTC.

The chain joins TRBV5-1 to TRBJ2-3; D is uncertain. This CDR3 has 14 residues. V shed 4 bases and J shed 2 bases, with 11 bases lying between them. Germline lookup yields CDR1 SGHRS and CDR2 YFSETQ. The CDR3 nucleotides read TGCGCCAGCAGCCTTGTCGAAACCACAGATACGCAGTATTTT. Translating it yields CASSLVETTDTQYF.

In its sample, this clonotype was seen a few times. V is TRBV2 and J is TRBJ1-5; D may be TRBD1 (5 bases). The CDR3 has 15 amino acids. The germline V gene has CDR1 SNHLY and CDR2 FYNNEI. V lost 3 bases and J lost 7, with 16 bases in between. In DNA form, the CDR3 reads TGTGCCAGCAGTGAGGCCCATCAGGGTCTACAGCCCCAGCATTTT. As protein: CASSEAHQGLQPQHF.

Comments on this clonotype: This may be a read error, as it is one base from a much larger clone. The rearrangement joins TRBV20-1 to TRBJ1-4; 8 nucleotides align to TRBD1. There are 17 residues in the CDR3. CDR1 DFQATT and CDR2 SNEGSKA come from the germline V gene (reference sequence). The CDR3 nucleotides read TGCAGTGCTAGAGGACCAGGGGGCGCTGGAACTAAGGAAAAACTGTTTTTT. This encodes CSARGPGGAGTKEKLFF.

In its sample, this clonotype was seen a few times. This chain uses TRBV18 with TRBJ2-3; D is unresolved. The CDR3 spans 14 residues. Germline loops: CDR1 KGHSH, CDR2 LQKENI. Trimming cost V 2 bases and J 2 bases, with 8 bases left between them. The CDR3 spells CASSPYQPTDTQYF. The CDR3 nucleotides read TGTGCCAGCTCACCATACCAGCCCACAGATACGCAGTATTTT.

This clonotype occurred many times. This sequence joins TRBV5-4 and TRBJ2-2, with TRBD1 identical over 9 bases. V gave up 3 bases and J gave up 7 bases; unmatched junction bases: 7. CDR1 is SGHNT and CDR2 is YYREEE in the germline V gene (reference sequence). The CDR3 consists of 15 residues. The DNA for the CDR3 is TGTGCCAGCAGCTCCGGGACAGGGATTGACGGGGAGCTGTTTTTT. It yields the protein CASSSGTGIDGELFF.

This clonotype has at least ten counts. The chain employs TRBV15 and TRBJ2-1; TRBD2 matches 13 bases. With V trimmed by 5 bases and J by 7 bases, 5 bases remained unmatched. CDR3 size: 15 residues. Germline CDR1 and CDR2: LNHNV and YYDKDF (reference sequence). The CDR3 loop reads CATSGGLAGRNEQFF. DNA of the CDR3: TGTGCCACCAGCGGGGGACTAGCGGGGCGGAATGAGCAGTTCTTC.

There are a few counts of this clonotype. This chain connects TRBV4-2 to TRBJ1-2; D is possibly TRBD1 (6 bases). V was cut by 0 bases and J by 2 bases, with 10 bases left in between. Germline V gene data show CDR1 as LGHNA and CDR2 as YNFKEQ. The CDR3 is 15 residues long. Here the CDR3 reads CASSQDTGANYGYTF. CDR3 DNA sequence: TGTGCCAGCAGCCAAGATACGGGGGCGAACTATGGCTACACCTTC.

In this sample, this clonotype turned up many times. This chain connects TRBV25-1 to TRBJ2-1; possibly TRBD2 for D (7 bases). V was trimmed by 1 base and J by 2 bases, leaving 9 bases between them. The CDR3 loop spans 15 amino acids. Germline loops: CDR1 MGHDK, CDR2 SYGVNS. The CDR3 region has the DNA TGTGCCAGCAGTGAATTGGGGGGGCCCTACAATGAGCAGTTCTTC. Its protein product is CASSELGGPYNEQFF.

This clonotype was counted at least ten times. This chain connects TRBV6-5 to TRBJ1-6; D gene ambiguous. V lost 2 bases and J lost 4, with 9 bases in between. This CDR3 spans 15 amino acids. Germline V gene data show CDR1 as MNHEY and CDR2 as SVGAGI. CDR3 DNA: TGTGCCAGCAGTTACGTCAGTACTTATAATTCACCCCTCCACTTT. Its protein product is CASSYVSTYNSPLHF.

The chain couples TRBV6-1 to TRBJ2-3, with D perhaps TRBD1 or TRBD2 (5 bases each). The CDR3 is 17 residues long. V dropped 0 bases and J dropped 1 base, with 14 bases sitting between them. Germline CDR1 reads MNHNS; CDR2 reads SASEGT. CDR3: CASSEARMGDGTDTQYF. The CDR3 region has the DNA TGTGCCAGCAGTGAAGCGCGAATGGGGGACGGCACAGATACGCAGTATTTT.

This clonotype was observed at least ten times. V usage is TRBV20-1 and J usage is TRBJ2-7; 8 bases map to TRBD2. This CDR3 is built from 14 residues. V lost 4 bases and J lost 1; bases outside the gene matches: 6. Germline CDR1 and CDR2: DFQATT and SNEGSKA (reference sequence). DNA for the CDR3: TGCAGTGCTAAGAGCGGGGGTGCATCCTACGAGCAGTACGTC. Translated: CSAKSGGASYEQYV.

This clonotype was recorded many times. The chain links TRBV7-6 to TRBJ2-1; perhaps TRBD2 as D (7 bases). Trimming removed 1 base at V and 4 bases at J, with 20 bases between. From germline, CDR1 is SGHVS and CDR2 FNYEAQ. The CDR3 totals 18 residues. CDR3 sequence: CASSLDQGGGRVYNEQFF. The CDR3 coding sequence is TGTGCCAGCAGCTTAGATCAAGGGGGGGGCCGTGTGTACAATGAGCAGTTCTTC.

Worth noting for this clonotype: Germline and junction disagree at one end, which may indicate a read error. The CDR3 here is CTARRLAGGQETQYF. In DNA, the CDR3 is TGCACTGCTAGGAGGCTAGCGGGGGGGCAAGAGACCCAGTACTTC. The rearrangement joins TRBV20-1 to TRBJ2-5; 12 bases map to TRBD2. The CDR3 sequence is 15 residues long. Germline CDR1 and CDR2: DFQATT and SNEGSKA (reference sequence).

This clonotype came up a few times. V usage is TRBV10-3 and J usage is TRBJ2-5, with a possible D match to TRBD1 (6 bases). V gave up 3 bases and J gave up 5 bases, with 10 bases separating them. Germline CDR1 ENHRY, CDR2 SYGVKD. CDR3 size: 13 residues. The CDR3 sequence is CAISEQGPETQYF. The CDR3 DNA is TGTGCCATCAGTGAACAGGGCCCCGAGACCCAGTACTTC.

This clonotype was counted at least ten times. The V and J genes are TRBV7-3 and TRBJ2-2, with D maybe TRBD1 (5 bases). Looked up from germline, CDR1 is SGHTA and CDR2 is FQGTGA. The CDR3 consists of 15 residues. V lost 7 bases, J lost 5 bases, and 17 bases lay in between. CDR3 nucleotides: TGTGCCAGCACCACCAGTCAGGGTGGGACCGGGGAGCTGTTTTTT. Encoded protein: CASTTSQGGTGELFF.

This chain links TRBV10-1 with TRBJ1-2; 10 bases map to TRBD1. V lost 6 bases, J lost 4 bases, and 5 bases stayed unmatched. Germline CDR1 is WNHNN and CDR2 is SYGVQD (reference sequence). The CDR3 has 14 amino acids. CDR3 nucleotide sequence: TGCGCCAGCAGGATGACAGGGGGCAGCTATGGCTACACCTTC. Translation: CASRMTGGSYGYTF.

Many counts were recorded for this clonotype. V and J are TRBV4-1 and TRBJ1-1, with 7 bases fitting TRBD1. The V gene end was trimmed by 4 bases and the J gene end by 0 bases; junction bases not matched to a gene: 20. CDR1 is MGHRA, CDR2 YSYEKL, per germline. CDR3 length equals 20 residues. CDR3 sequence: CASSPRQGVRTTEMNTEAFF. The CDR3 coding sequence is TGCGCCAGCAGCCCACGGCAGGGGGTACGTACCACGGAAATGAACACTGAAGCTTTCTTT.

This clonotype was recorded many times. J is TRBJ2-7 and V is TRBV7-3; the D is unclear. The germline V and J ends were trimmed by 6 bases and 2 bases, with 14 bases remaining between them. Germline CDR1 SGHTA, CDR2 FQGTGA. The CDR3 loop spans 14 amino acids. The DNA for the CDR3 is TGTGCCAGCAGGCTACACCGGTTGACCTACGAGCAGTACTTC. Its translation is CASRLHRLTYEQYF.

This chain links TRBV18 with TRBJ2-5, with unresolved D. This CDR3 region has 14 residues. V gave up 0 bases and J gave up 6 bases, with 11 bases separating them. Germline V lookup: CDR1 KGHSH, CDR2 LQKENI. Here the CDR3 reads CASSPPFWKKTQYF. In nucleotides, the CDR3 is TGTGCCAGCTCACCACCGTTCTGGAAGAAGACCCAGTACTTC. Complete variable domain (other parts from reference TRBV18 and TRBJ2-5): NAGVMQNPRHLVRRRGQEARLRCSPMKGHSHVYWYRQLPEEGLKFMVYLQKENIIDESGMPKERFSAEFPKEGPSILRIQQVVRGDSAAYFCASSPPFWKKTQYFGPGTRLLVL.

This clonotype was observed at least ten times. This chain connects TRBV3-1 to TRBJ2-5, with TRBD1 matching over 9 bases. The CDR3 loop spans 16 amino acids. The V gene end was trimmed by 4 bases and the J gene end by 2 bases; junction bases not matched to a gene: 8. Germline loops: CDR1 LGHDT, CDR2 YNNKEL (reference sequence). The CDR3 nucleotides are TGTGCCAGCAGCCTACGGGACAGGGCTTTTCAAGAGACCCAGTACTTC. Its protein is CASSLRDRAFQETQYF.

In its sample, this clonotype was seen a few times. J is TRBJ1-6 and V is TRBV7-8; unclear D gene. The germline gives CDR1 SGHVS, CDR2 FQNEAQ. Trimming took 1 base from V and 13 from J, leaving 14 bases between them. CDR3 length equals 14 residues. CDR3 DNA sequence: TGTGCCAGCAGCTTAGAGGGTAGGCCGTCGCCCCTCCACTTT. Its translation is CASSLEGRPSPLHF. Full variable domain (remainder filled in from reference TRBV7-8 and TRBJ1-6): GAGVSQSPRYKVAKRGQDVALRCDPISGHVSLFWYQQALGQGPEFLTYFQNEAQLDKSGLPSDRFFAERPEGSVSTLKIQRTQQEDSAVYLCASSLEGRPSPLHFGNGTRLTVT.

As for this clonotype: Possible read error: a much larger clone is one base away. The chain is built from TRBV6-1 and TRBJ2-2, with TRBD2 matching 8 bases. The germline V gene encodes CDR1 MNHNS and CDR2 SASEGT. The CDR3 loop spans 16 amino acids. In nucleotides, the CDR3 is TGTGCCAGCACCGCCGGGGGGGCGGCGAACACCAGGGAGCTGTTTTTT. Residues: CASTAGGAANTRELFF.

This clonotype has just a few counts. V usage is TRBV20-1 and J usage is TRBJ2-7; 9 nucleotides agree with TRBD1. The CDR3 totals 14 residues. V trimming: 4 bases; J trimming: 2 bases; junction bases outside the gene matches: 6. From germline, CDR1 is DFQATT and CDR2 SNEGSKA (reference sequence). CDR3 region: CSAIGGQGTYEQYV. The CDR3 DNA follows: TGCAGTGCTATAGGGGGACAGGGTACCTACGAGCAGTACGTC.

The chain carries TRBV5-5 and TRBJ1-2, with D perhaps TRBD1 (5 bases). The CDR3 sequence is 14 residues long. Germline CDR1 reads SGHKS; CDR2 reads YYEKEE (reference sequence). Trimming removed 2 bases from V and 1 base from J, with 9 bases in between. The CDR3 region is CASSFGGVNYGYTF. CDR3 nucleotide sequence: TGTGCCAGCAGCTTTGGGGGGGTTAACTATGGCTACACCTTC.